The 17 T cell receptor beta chains presented below share a single source sample, sequenced in a study of blood T cell repertoires in COVID-19. The method was immunoSEQ multiplex PCR; TCRdb's version includes in-frame clones alone and lacks a portion of them. In the table there are some 460,000 clones, about nine tenths of which are singletons. Sequenced input: PBMCs or T cells enriched from blood (not recorded which). The receptors originated from a woman between 18 and 30 years old who had recovered from COVID-19.

The chain has TRBV11-2 and TRBJ1-4; TRBD1 agrees at 7 bases. The CDR3 runs to 16 residues. V was pared by 1 base and J by 4 bases, with 6 bases of the junction left unmatched. Germline CDR1 is SGHAT and CDR2 is FQNNGV. CDR3 nucleotide sequence: TGTGCCAGCAGCTTAGGAACGGGACAGATTAATGAAAAACTGTTTTTT. Translation gives CASSLGTGQINEKLFF. Together with reference TRBV11-2 and TRBJ1-4, the CDR3 gives the full variable domain: EAGVAQSPRYKIIEKRQSVAFWCNPISGHATLYWYQQILGQGPKLLIQFQNNGVVDDSQLPKDRFSAERLKGVDSTLKIQPAKLEDSAVYLCASSLGTGQINEKLFFGSGTQLSVL.

The chain links TRBV19 to TRBJ2-7, with D maybe TRBD2 (5 bases). Trimming removed 2 bases from V and 7 bases from J, with 12 bases in between. Germline CDR1 is LNHDA and CDR2 is SQIVND (reference sequence). The CDR3 is 13 residues long. The CDR3 DNA reads as TGTGCCAGTAGTATAACGGCCAGGAGGGAGCAGTACTTC. Translation: CASSITARREQYF.

The CDR3 coding sequence is TGCGCCAGCAGCCAATTTGGGATTGGGGACTCCGGAGAGCAGTACTTC. Its translation: CASSQFGIGDSGEQYF. The chain uses TRBV4-1 and TRBJ2-7, with D maybe TRBD2 (6 bases). Trimming removed 2 bases from V and 7 bases from J, with 21 bases in between. This CDR3 region has 16 residues. The germline gives CDR1 MGHRA, CDR2 YSYEKL.

The chain uses TRBV7-2 and TRBJ1-3, with D possibly TRBD1 on 5 matching bases. The CDR3 has 13 amino acids. Germline lookup yields CDR1 SGHTA and CDR2 FQGNSA. V lost 1 base and J lost 15, with 16 bases in between. The CDR3 nucleotides are TGTGCCAGCAGCTTAGTGGCGGCCGGGGGTAAATATTTT. This translates into CASSLVAAGGKYF.

The chain is built from TRBV11-2 and TRBJ1-2, with D tentatively TRBD1 (5 bases). The CDR3 contains 14 residues. The V gene lost 0 bases and the J gene lost 6 bases, with 11 bases spanning the gap. Germline values: CDR1 SGHAT, CDR2 FQNNGV. This CDR3 reads CASSLEGARNGYTF. The DNA of the CDR3 is TGTGCCAGCAGCTTAGAAGGGGCGCGAAATGGCTACACCTTC.

V usage is TRBV5-8 and J usage is TRBJ1-4, with D tentatively TRBD1 (6 bases). The germline CDR1 and CDR2 sequences are SGHTS and YDEGEE. V was trimmed by 1 base and J by 6 bases, leaving 10 bases between them. This CDR3 contains 14 residues. CDR3 in amino acids: CASSLSPGDEKLFF. CDR3 nucleotides: TGTGCCAGCAGCTTGAGCCCAGGGGATGAAAAACTGTTTTTT.

This clone showed up many times. The chain carries TRBV7-9 and TRBJ1-6; tentatively, D is TRBD1 (5 bases). Trimming removed 2 bases from V and 6 bases from J, with 8 bases in between. The CDR3 extends over 14 amino acids. Germline V gives CDR1 SEHNR, CDR2 FQNEAQ (reference sequence). CDR3 nucleotide sequence: TGTGCCAGCAGCTTACAGGGTCCTAATTCACCCCTCCACTTT. As protein: CASSLQGPNSPLHF.

V is TRBV19 and J is TRBJ1-3; unclear D gene. The CDR3 runs to 15 residues. Trimming took 7 bases from V and 2 from J, leaving 15 bases between them. The V gene's germline CDR1 is LNHDA and CDR2 SQIVND (reference sequence). The CDR3 sequence: CASNPPGDAGNTIYF. For the CDR3, the DNA is TGTGCCAGTAACCCCCCGGGAGATGCTGGAAACACCATATATTTT.

CDR3 in amino acids: CASRGSGGANYGYTF. The CDR3, as DNA: TGTGCCAGCAGGGGGTCGGGGGGTGCTAACTATGGCTACACCTTC. This sequence joins TRBV7-2 and TRBJ1-2; weak D call: TRBD1 (5 bases). Trimming removed 6 bases at V and 0 bases at J, with 14 bases between. There are 15 residues in the CDR3. Germline V gene lookup returns CDR1 SGHTA and CDR2 FQGNSA.

The rearrangement uses TRBV5-1 and TRBJ2-3, with 11 nucleotides matching TRBD2. From germline, CDR1 is SGHRS and CDR2 YFSETQ. The CDR3 contains 16 residues. V lost 2 bases and J lost 1; bases outside the gene matches: 3. CDR3 coding DNA: TGCGCCAGCAGCTTCTCACTAGCGGGGGGCACAGATACGCAGTATTTT. Its translation: CASSFSLAGGTDTQYF.

This clone was seen just once. The CDR3 sequence: CAIGGENAALYEQYF. DNA of the CDR3: TGTGCCATTGGAGGGGAGAACGCAGCTTTGTACGAGCAGTACTTC. This chain uses TRBV10-3 with TRBJ2-7; the D gene is possibly TRBD2 (6 bases). This CDR3 spans 15 amino acids. V was cut by 9 bases and J by 4 bases, with 22 bases left in between. Germline CDR1 and CDR2: ENHRY and SYGVKD.

This clone showed up just a few times. The chain has TRBV5-1 and TRBJ2-5, with TRBD2 as a possible D gene (6 bases). V gave up 0 bases and J gave up 3 bases, with 9 bases separating them. Germline values: CDR1 SGHRS, CDR2 YFSETQ. The CDR3 contains 14 residues. CDR3 nucleotides: TGCGCCAGCAGCTTGGTCCCGGGGGAAGAGACCCAGTACTTC. Its translation: CASSLVPGEETQYF.

The chain carries TRBV19 and TRBJ2-7, with D perhaps TRBD1 (6 bases). The CDR3 totals 15 residues. V was trimmed by 7 bases and J by 1 base, leaving 17 bases between them. CDR1 and CDR2 from the germline V gene are LNHDA and SQIVND (reference sequence). CDR3 DNA: TGTGCCAGTAAAAGATGGGGGCAGGGATCCTACGAGCAGTACTTC. Translated, it gives CASKRWGQGSYEQYF.

The chain joins TRBV24-1 to TRBJ2-3; TRBD2 matches 8 bases. V was pared by 2 bases and J by 3 bases, with 6 bases of the junction left unmatched. The CDR3 is made up of 16 amino acids. Germline CDR1 and CDR2: KGHDR and SFDVKD. The CDR3 coding sequence is TGTGCCACCAGTGATTCCCGGGGCGGGGGGACAGATACGCAGTATTTT. This gives the protein CATSDSRGGGTDTQYF.

J is TRBJ1-6 and V is TRBV2, with D possibly matching TRBD1 (6 bases). Trimming left V 4 bases short and J 7 bases short, with 11 bases between. Germline V gene sequence: CDR1 SNHLY, CDR2 FYNNEI. This CDR3 region has 14 residues. The CDR3, as DNA: TGTGCCAGCAGTGTCGGACAGCAGAATTCACCCCTCCACTTT. As protein: CASSVGQQNSPLHF.

V and J are TRBV7-9 and TRBJ1-2; 7 positions agree with TRBD1. In germline, CDR1 is SEHNR, CDR2 FQNEAQ (reference sequence). J lost 4 bases, V lost 1 base, and 15 bases had no gene match. This CDR3 has 18 residues. CDR3 sequence: CASSLDGYRGPGGYGYTF. CDR3 DNA: TGTGCCAGCAGCTTAGACGGGTACAGGGGCCCGGGTGGCTATGGCTACACCTTC.

The chain recombines TRBV5-1 with TRBJ1-2; no clear D. Trimming stripped 8 bases from V and 5 bases from J, with 19 bases between. Germline V lookup: CDR1 SGHRS, CDR2 YFSETQ. This CDR3 region has 14 residues. DNA for the CDR3: TGCGCCAGTACCCTGTCGAGGGAAGGTTATGGCTACACCTTC. Its protein is CASTLSREGYGYTF.